One TCR beta chain is described in this entry. Its antigen is not identified. The junction shows a germline mismatch at one end, possibly a read error. CDR1 MGHDK and CDR2 SYGVNS come from the germline V gene. The CDR3 runs to 15 residues. The record originates from a study of cytomegalovirus exposure and HLA in healthy donors. Study findings and constraints: The majority of TCR sequences were rare, yet some public TCRs appeared in many donors. A few chains linked to CMV were shown in vitro to be specific for CMV antigens.

A multiplex PCR was run with 60 Vbeta primers and 13 Jbeta primers. How the authors handled the data: About 10 million of around 85 million unique TCR beta chains were shared, per a later count. The protocol was immunoSEQ multiplex PCR, while the TCRdb copy is restricted to in-frame clones and leaves out a portion. D and trimming come from the DNA, and the V and J calls and clone size come from that table. The sample consists of around 200,000 clones, 65% to 90% of them appearing once. This sequence joins TRBV25-1 and TRBJ2-1; 7 nucleotides match TRBD1. The source is a woman aged 45 to 65 in good health and CMV-seronegative. The sequencing input was PBMCs. The CDR3 bases are TGTGCCGGCAGTAAGAGACAGGGTTTAGCGAGTGAGCAGTTCTTC. It codes for CAGSKRQGLASEQFF.